This entry lists 29 T cell receptor beta chains sequenced from one sample in a study of cytotoxic CD8 clonotypes in ibrutinib-treated CLL. Generated by immunoSEQ multiplex PCR, the TCRdb table keeps only in-frame clones and is missing some. The repertoire holds fewer than 100,000 clones, with 79% as singletons. This material consisted of PBMCs, taken after 12 months of ibrutinib treatment. The receptors were sampled from a human donor with chronic lymphocytic leukemia.

This clone was seen just once. This chain uses TRBV6-5 with TRBJ2-7; TRBD1 aligns across 7 bases. V gave up 6 bases and J gave up 0 bases; unmatched junction bases: 8. The CDR3 has 15 amino acids. Germline values: CDR1 MNHEY, CDR2 SVGAGI. This CDR3 reads CASRPRDSSSYEQYF. CDR3 nucleotide sequence: TGTGCCAGCAGACCCCGGGACAGCAGCTCCTACGAGCAGTACTTC.

V usage is TRBV6-1 and J usage is TRBJ2-4; D remains ambiguous. CDR3 length: 13 amino acids. Deletions cut 4 bases from V and 5 bases from J, with 9 bases between. Germline CDR1 MNHNS, CDR2 SASEGT. The CDR3 DNA reads TGTGCCAGCAGTGGTGGGCCAGAAAACATTCAGTACTTC. The encoded protein is CASSGGPENIQYF.

On this clone: A read error may produce the germline difference seen at one junction end. The V and J genes are TRBV7-7 and TRBJ2-5; 14 bases line up with TRBD2. CDR3 length: 16 amino acids. The germline V gene has CDR1 SSHAT and CDR2 FNYEAQ (reference sequence). CDR3 region: CASSLGLAGGAETQYF. The CDR3 nucleotides read TGTGCTAGCAGCCTCGGACTAGCGGGGGGCGCAGAGACCCAGTACTTC.

This chain connects TRBV7-2 to TRBJ2-5; tentatively, D is TRBD2 (6 bases). The germline V and J ends were trimmed by 5 bases and 4 bases, with 14 bases remaining between them. Germline CDR1 is SGHTA and CDR2 is FQGNSA. The CDR3 totals 14 residues. The CDR3 sequence is CASSRGGGLETQYF. DNA of the CDR3: TGTGCCAGCAGCCGAGGTGGGGGGTTAGAGACCCAGTACTTC.

This clone was recorded only once. The V gene is TRBV6-6, the J gene TRBJ1-3, with 8 bases matching TRBD1. Per germline, CDR1 MNHNY and CDR2 SVGAGI (reference sequence). V dropped 0 bases and J dropped 3; count of bases not matched to a gene: 1. The length of the CDR3 is 15 residues. In nucleotides, the CDR3 is TGTGCCAGCAGTTACTCGACAGGGGTTGGAAACACCATATATTTT. This encodes CASSYSTGVGNTIYF.

This chain connects TRBV6-6 to TRBJ1-5, with TRBD1 matching 7 bases. Germline V gives CDR1 MNHNY, CDR2 SVGAGI (reference sequence). CDR3 length equals 15 residues. V shed 8 bases, J shed 0 bases, and the junction held 7 bases outside the gene matches. The DNA of the CDR3 is TGTGCCAGCCAGGGGGGGGCCACTAGCAATCAGCCCCAGCATTTT. The encoded protein is CASQGGATSNQPQHF.

Remarks on this clone: This specimen includes other DNA sequences encoding the same CDR3. The V and J genes are TRBV28 and TRBJ2-5; 12 nucleotides agree with TRBD2. The germline CDR1 and CDR2 sequences are MDHEN and SYDVKM. There are 14 residues in the CDR3. V shed 8 bases and J 2 bases; nucleotides not matched to a gene: 3. CDR3 amino acids: CASSSGGGQETQYF. The CDR3 DNA reads TGTGCCAGCTCTAGCGGGGGGGGACAAGAGACCCAGTACTTC.

This chain links TRBV30 with TRBJ1-5; tentative D call: TRBD1 (6 bases). V was cut by 0 bases and J by 6 bases, with 12 bases left in between. CDR3 size: 14 residues. Germline loops: CDR1 GTSNPN, CDR2 SVGIG (reference sequence). In nucleotides, the CDR3 is TGTGCCTGGAGTGTCGGAGGGGGGGGTCAGCCCCAGCATTTT. Translation: CAWSVGGGGQPQHF.

The rearrangement uses TRBV7-2 and TRBJ2-5, with D perhaps matching TRBD1 or TRBD2 (6 bases each). Germline CDR1 is SGHTA and CDR2 is FQGNSA. This CDR3 has 13 amino acids. The V gene lost 8 bases and the J gene lost 2 bases, with 12 bases spanning the gap. The CDR3 loop reads CASRRGQQETQYF. CDR3 coding DNA: TGTGCCAGCCGCCGGGGGCAACAAGAGACCCAGTACTTC.

The chain joins TRBV7-9 to TRBJ2-1; 10 bases are shared with TRBD2. Germline CDR1 SEHNR, CDR2 FQNEAQ (reference sequence). Losses at the gene ends were 5 bases for V and 6 bases for J; bases not matched to a gene: 4. The CDR3 extends over 14 amino acids. This chain's CDR3 is CASSPGLAVNEQFF. The CDR3 nucleotides are TGTGCCAGCAGCCCAGGACTAGCGGTCAATGAGCAGTTCTTC.

The DNA for the CDR3 is TGTGCCAGCACCCTAGGGGGAGGAAGGGGGAAAGGCTACACCTTC. Translating gives CASTLGGGRGKGYTF. This chain connects TRBV6-5 to TRBJ1-2, with D tentatively TRBD1 (6 bases). The V gene lost 7 bases and the J gene lost 8 bases, with 23 bases spanning the gap. Germline CDR1 and CDR2: MNHEY and SVGAGI. The CDR3 totals 15 residues.

With regard to this clone: Other nucleotide sequences from this sample produce the same CDR3. The chain couples TRBV11-3 to TRBJ2-1, with D possibly matching TRBD2 (6 bases). This CDR3 is 14 amino acids long. Germline-derived CDR1 and CDR2 are SGHNT and YENEEA. The germline V and J ends were trimmed by 5 bases and 8 bases, with 16 bases remaining between them. The CDR3 DNA reads TGTGCCAGCAGCCTCGGGGGTAGCGGCGATGAGCAGTTCTTC. This gives the protein CASSLGGSGDEQFF.

The chain employs TRBV7-6 and TRBJ2-6; D unclear. Trimming removed 1 base at V and 0 bases at J, with 7 bases between. Germline V lookup: CDR1 SGHVS, CDR2 FNYEAQ. The CDR3 has 16 residues. The CDR3: CASSLEAGSGANVLTF. The DNA of the CDR3 is TGTGCCAGCAGCTTAGAGGCAGGCTCTGGGGCCAACGTCCTGACTTTC.

V and J are TRBV5-4 and TRBJ2-7; TRBD2 agrees at 7 bases. The trim removed 4 bases at V and 4 bases at J, leaving 14 bases unmatched. Germline lookup yields CDR1 SGHNT and CDR2 YYREEE (reference sequence). The CDR3 is 16 residues long. In nucleotides, the CDR3 is TGTGCCAGCAGCCCGGGAGGAGTGCAGGCCGAGTACGAGCAGTACTTC. Protein product: CASSPGGVQAEYEQYF.

The chain links TRBV7-3 to TRBJ1-2, with D possibly matching TRBD1 (5 bases). V was shortened by 5 bases and J by 4 bases, with 26 bases between the two germline ends. The V gene's germline CDR1 is SGHTA and CDR2 FQGTGA. The CDR3 runs 18 residues. CDR3: CASSPSPGPQSNVYGYTF. CDR3 nucleotides: TGTGCCAGCAGCCCCTCGCCGGGACCCCAAAGCAATGTCTATGGCTACACCTTC.

V usage is TRBV4-1 and J usage is TRBJ1-4; D unclear. The ends were cut back, 1 base at V and 4 bases at J, with 7 bases in the middle. The CDR3 is made up of 14 amino acids. Germline-derived CDR1 and CDR2 are MGHRA and YSYEKL. The CDR3: CASSQGRVNEKLFF. As DNA, the CDR3 is TGCGCCAGCAGCCAAGGACGGGTTAATGAAAAACTGTTTTTT.

As DNA, the CDR3 is TGTGCCAGCAGCGATGATGACCGATACCTAGGCTATGGCTACACCTTC. Encoded protein: CASSDDDRYLGYGYTF. The chain has TRBV4-2 and TRBJ1-2; D uncertain. Germline CDR1 is LGHNA and CDR2 is YNFKEQ. V gave up 5 bases and J gave up 4 bases, with 20 bases separating them. This CDR3 has 16 amino acids.

Here the CDR3 DNA reads TGTGCCAGCAGCCGGACAGGCGGCGCCACAGATACGCAGTATTTT. Amino acid sequence: CASSRTGGATDTQYF. The chain uses TRBV28 and TRBJ2-3; 7 bases fit TRBD1. The CDR3 covers 15 residues. After removal of 6 bases from V and 2 bases from J, the junction contained 8 bases not matched to a gene. From germline, CDR1 is MDHEN and CDR2 SYDVKM.

The CDR3 region is CASSATGGGETQYF. The CDR3 DNA reads as TGCGCCAGCAGCGCAACAGGGGGCGGGGAGACCCAGTACTTC. The genes are TRBV5-1 and TRBJ2-5, with TRBD1 matching 9 bases. This CDR3 is built from 14 residues. CDR1 and CDR2 (germline): SGHRS, YFSETQ. Germline trimming cut 4 bases from V and 5 bases from J; bases unmatched to any gene: 6.

The chain carries TRBV7-2 and TRBJ2-3; possibly TRBD2 for D (6 bases). The ends were cut back, 5 bases at V and 2 bases at J, with 14 bases in the middle. The CDR3 loop spans 15 amino acids. Germline V gene data show CDR1 as SGHTA and CDR2 as FQGNSA. The CDR3 spells CASSRTTLFTDTQYF. DNA for the CDR3: TGTGCCAGCAGCCGGACTACCCTTTTCACAGATACGCAGTATTTT. Full variable domain (missing parts from reference TRBV7-2 and TRBJ2-3): GAGVSQSPSNKVTEKGKDVELRCDPISGHTALYWYRQSLGQGLEFLIYFQGNSAPDKSGLPSDRFSAERTGGSVSTLTIQRTQQEDSAVYLCASSRTTLFTDTQYFGPGTRLTVL.

The chain links TRBV28 to TRBJ2-5; D not resolved. V lost 6 bases to trimming and J lost 1 base, with 12 bases between them. Germline V gene data show CDR1 as MDHEN and CDR2 as SYDVKM. The CDR3 loop spans 14 amino acids. Written as DNA, the CDR3 is TGTGCCAGCAGCCCCTCGGCCTCCCAAGAGACCCAGTACTTC. It encodes CASSPSASQETQYF.

The rearrangement uses TRBV6-1 and TRBJ1-4, with a weak D call TRBD1 (6 bases). Germline V gene sequence: CDR1 MNHNS, CDR2 SASEGT. The CDR3 runs to 13 residues. The V end was cut by 6 bases, the J end by 8 bases, with 13 bases between. CDR3 in amino acids: CASRGPTGEKLFF. CDR3 DNA sequence: TGTGCCAGCAGGGGTCCTACAGGGGAAAAACTGTTTTTT.

The rearrangement links TRBV28 to TRBJ1-3; the match to TRBD1 covers 7 bases. CDR1 MDHEN and CDR2 SYDVKM come from the germline V gene. V trimming: 7 bases; J trimming: 4 bases; junction bases outside the gene matches: 7. The CDR3 loop spans 14 amino acids. Here the CDR3 reads CASTDRAPGNTIYF. CDR3 in DNA: TGTGCCAGCACCGACAGGGCCCCAGGAAACACCATATATTTT.

The gene calls are TRBV7-2 and TRBJ2-5, with D perhaps given as TRBD1 or TRBD2 (5 bases each). The CDR3 covers 12 residues. Germline CDR1 is SGHTA and CDR2 is FQGNSA. The V and J ends lost 9 bases and 7 bases respectively, with 15 bases between them. The CDR3: CASGGVVGTQYF. The CDR3 DNA sequence: TGTGCCAGTGGGGGTGTCGTAGGGACCCAGTACTTC.

The V and J genes are TRBV6-6 and TRBJ2-6; D remains unclear. This CDR3 is 16 amino acids long. The germline V and J ends were trimmed by 7 bases and 0 bases, with 13 bases remaining between them. Germline CDR1 MNHNY, CDR2 SVGAGI (reference sequence). Here the CDR3 DNA reads TGTGCCAGCACCCCTCAATTTGGCTCTGGGGCCAACGTCCTGACTTTC. Its protein product is CASTPQFGSGANVLTF.

The chain carries TRBV5-1 and TRBJ1-3; D is unresolved. Trimming shortened V by 0 bases and J by 0 bases, and 13 bases separated the two germline ends. Germline V lookup: CDR1 SGHRS, CDR2 YFSETQ. The CDR3 sequence is 17 residues long. The DNA of the CDR3 is TGCGCCAGCAGCTTGGTCGGCCGATCTCACTCTGGAAACACCATATATTTT. It is translated as CASSLVGRSHSGNTIYF.

The rearrangement joins TRBV5-4 to TRBJ2-3, with D tentatively TRBD2 (7 bases). Germline V gene lookup returns CDR1 SGHNT and CDR2 YYREEE (reference sequence). The CDR3 runs 14 residues. V was cut by 4 bases and J by 2 bases, with 11 bases left in between. This CDR3 is CASSEGGATDTQYF. CDR3 DNA sequence: TGTGCCAGCAGCGAGGGGGGGGCCACAGATACGCAGTATTTT. The whole variable domain, remainder taken from reference TRBV5-4 and TRBJ2-3, is ETGVTQSPTHLIKTRGQQVTLRCSSQSGHNTVSWYQQALGQGPQFIFQYYREEENGRGNFPPRFSGLQFPNYSSELNVNALELDDSALYLCASSEGGATDTQYFGPGTRLTVL.

This chain joins TRBV7-8 and TRBJ2-1, with TRBD1 identical over 8 bases. The CDR3 has 13 amino acids. Trimming took 6 bases from V and 5 from J; bases not matched to a gene: 3. Per germline, CDR1 SGHVS and CDR2 FQNEAQ. For the CDR3, the DNA is TGTGCCAGCAGTGCGGGACAGGACAATGAGCAGTTCTTC. Encoded protein: CASSAGQDNEQFF. Full variable domain (missing parts from reference TRBV7-8 and TRBJ2-1): GAGVSQSPRYKVAKRGQDVALRCDPISGHVSLFWYQQALGQGPEFLTYFQNEAQLDKSGLPSDRFFAERPEGSVSTLKIQRTQQEDSAVYLCASSAGQDNEQFFGPGTRLTVL.

The V gene is TRBV2, the J gene TRBJ2-7; tentatively, D is TRBD2 (6 bases). There are 14 residues in the CDR3. The germline V and J ends were trimmed by 6 bases and 6 bases, with 18 bases remaining between them. Germline assignment: CDR1 SNHLY and CDR2 FYNNEI. The CDR3 is CASRRRGAWREQYF. The CDR3 bases are TGTGCCAGCAGAAGGAGGGGCGCTTGGCGCGAGCAGTACTTC.